A single sample gave rise to the 21 T cell receptor beta chains below, sequenced in a study of shared clonotypes between healthy human individuals. Profiling relied on immunoSEQ multiplex PCR, and the TCRdb table lists in-frame clones only, not all of them. The sample has about 2 million clones, just under 95% seen once. Terminally differentiated effector memory CD45RA+ cells were excluded from the naive CD8 cells, which were CD45RO-negative and positively selected for CCR7. The sequenced material came from naive CD8+ T cells sorted from blood. The source of these receptors is a young man in good health.

On this clone: Other DNA sequences in the sample encode the same CDR3. The chain links TRBV5-6 to TRBJ2-1, with TRBD2 matching over 10 bases. The CDR3 is 14 residues long. Trimming cost V 3 bases and J 6 bases; bases outside gene matches: 3. Per germline, CDR1 SGHDT and CDR2 YYEEEE. CDR3 DNA sequence: TGTGCCAGCAGCTCCGGACTAGCGGCCAATGAGCAGTTCTTC. Translating it yields CASSSGLAANEQFF.

The chain recombines TRBV28 with TRBJ2-7; D call uncertain. Germline CDR1 is MDHEN and CDR2 is SYDVKM. This CDR3 spans 15 amino acids. V was trimmed by 3 bases and J by 0 bases, leaving 12 bases between them. The CDR3 DNA sequence: TGTGCCAGCAGTTTCGATGTTACTATCTCCTACGAGCAGTACTTC. Residues: CASSFDVTISYEQYF.

DNA for the CDR3: TGTGCCAGCAGTTTAAAGGGGTCAAGCCGGAAGGGAGGCTACACCTTC. Translated, it gives CASSLKGSSRKGGYTF. This chain connects TRBV27 to TRBJ1-2, with D maybe TRBD1 (5 bases). Trimming shortened V by 2 bases and J by 8 bases, and 21 bases separated the two germline ends. The CDR3 loop spans 16 amino acids. Germline V gene data show CDR1 as MNHEY and CDR2 as SMNVEV (reference sequence).

This chain links TRBV4-3 with TRBJ2-7; 12 nucleotides match TRBD2. CDR1 is LGHNA, CDR2 YSLEER, per germline. The CDR3 runs 22 residues. Trimming removed 0 bases from V and 4 bases from J; junction bases left unmatched: 22. CDR3 DNA sequence: TGCGCCAGCAGCCAAGATATGGGGCAGCTGACTAGCGGGAGTCCCGGGGGATACGAGCAGTACTTC. Its translation: CASSQDMGQLTSGSPGGYEQYF.

The chain is built from TRBV10-1 and TRBJ1-5; 7 bases map to TRBD1. After removal of 3 bases from V and 5 bases from J, the junction contained 7 bases not matched to a gene. The CDR3 is 15 residues long. Per the germline V gene, CDR1 is WNHNN and CDR2 is SYGVQD (reference sequence). As DNA, the CDR3 is TGCGCCAGCAGTGAACGGACAGGCGCCCATCAGCCCCAGCATTTT. Protein sequence: CASSERTGAHQPQHF.

For this clone: Other DNA sequences in this sample translate to the same CDR3. V gene TRBV28 combines with J gene TRBJ2-3, with D perhaps matching TRBD1 or TRBD2 (5 bases each). The CDR3 contains 13 residues. V lost 3 bases and J lost 4, with 8 bases in between. Germline loops: CDR1 MDHEN, CDR2 SYDVKM. The CDR3 DNA follows: TGTGCCAGCAGTTTGGGGACCGCAGATACGCAGTATTTT. It translates to CASSLGTADTQYF.

This chain uses TRBV19 with TRBJ1-1, with D possibly being TRBD1 (5 bases). Germline V gene sequence: CDR1 LNHDA, CDR2 SQIVND (reference sequence). Deletions cut 3 bases from V and 4 bases from J, with 15 bases between. The CDR3 loop spans 15 amino acids. In nucleotides, the CDR3 is TGTGCCAGTAGTATCTCTACAGGCCAGGGCACTGAAGCTTTCTTT. Amino acid sequence: CASSISTGQGTEAFF. Full variable domain (remainder filled in from reference TRBV19 and TRBJ1-1): DGGITQSPKYLFRKEGQNVTLSCEQNLNHDAMYWYRQDPGQGLRLIYYSQIVNDFQKGDIAEGYSVSREKKESFPLTVTSAQKNPTAFYLCASSISTGQGTEAFFGQGTRLTVV.

The chain couples TRBV2 to TRBJ2-5; TRBD2 matches 11 bases. This CDR3 has 15 amino acids. V trimming: 4 bases; J trimming: 3 bases; junction bases outside the gene matches: 4. Germline V gene lookup returns CDR1 SNHLY and CDR2 FYNNEI. CDR3 nucleotides: TGTGCCAGCAGTGGTGGGGGACTAGCGGAAGAGACCCAGTACTTC. Translated: CASSGGGLAEETQYF. The full variable domain, its missing parts supplied by reference TRBV2 and TRBJ2-5, is EPEVTQTPSHQVTQMGQEVILRCVPISNHLYFYWYRQILGQKVEFLVSFYNNEISEKSEIFDDQFSVERPDGSNFTLKIRSTKLEDSAMYFCASSGGGLAEETQYFGPGTRLLVL.

The chain uses TRBV30 and TRBJ2-7; D may be TRBD2 (6 bases). CDR1 GTSNPN and CDR2 SVGIG come from the germline V gene (reference sequence). Trimming shortened V by 7 bases and J by 4 bases, and 17 bases separated the two germline ends. This CDR3 contains 13 residues. The CDR3 DNA reads as TGTGCCTATGGACTATCCTCATTGTACGAGCAGTACTTC. This translates into CAYGLSSLYEQYF.

This clone was detected only a few times. The sample holds other DNA sequences that translate to the same CDR3. The genes are TRBV5-1 and TRBJ2-7; 7 bases line up with TRBD1. The germline CDR1 and CDR2 sequences are SGHRS and YFSETQ. The CDR3 runs to 13 residues. After removal of 2 bases from V and 2 bases from J, the junction contained 1 base not matched to a gene. As DNA, the CDR3 is TGCGCCAGCAGCTTCGGGACAGCCTACGAGCAGTACTTC. The encoded protein is CASSFGTAYEQYF. Together with reference TRBV5-1 and TRBJ2-7, the CDR3 gives the full variable domain: KAGVTQTPRYLIKTRGQQVTLSCSPISGHRSVSWYQQTPGQGLQFLFEYFSETQRNKGNFPGRFSGRQFSNSRSEMNVSTLELGDSALYLCASSFGTAYEQYFGPGTRLTVT.

V is TRBV21-1 and J is TRBJ1-1. TRBV21-1 is a pseudogene segment. The CDR3 extends over 15 amino acids. The CDR3 DNA reads as TGTGCCAGCAGCAAACCTTGGACTTGTAACACTGAAGCTTTCTTT. This codes for CASSKPWTCNTEAFF.

The gene calls are TRBV15 and TRBJ2-2; 7 nucleotides agree with TRBD1. This CDR3 comprises 14 residues. In germline, CDR1 is LNHNV, CDR2 YYDKDF (reference sequence). With V trimmed by 9 bases and J by 4 bases, 8 bases remained unmatched. CDR3 sequence: CATSGTAFTGELFF. CDR3 DNA sequence: TGTGCCACTTCCGGGACAGCTTTCACCGGGGAGCTGTTTTTT. The full variable domain, completed using reference TRBV15 and TRBJ2-2, is DAMVIQNPRYQVTQFGKPVTLSCSQTLNHNVMYWYQQKSSQAPKLLFHYYDKDFNNEADTPDNFQSRRPNTSFCFLDIRSPGLGDTAMYLCATSGTAFTGELFFGEGSRLTVL.

The chain is built from TRBV2 and TRBJ2-2, with no clear D. The length of the CDR3 is 15 residues. Germline CDR1 is SNHLY and CDR2 is FYNNEI. With 8 bases removed from V and 0 bases from J, the gap between germline ends came to 13 bases. The DNA of the CDR3 is TGTGCCAGCGGTGGGGAATTCGCGAACACCGGGGAGCTGTTTTTT. Translating it yields CASGGEFANTGELFF.

In regard to this clone: The sample holds other DNA sequences that translate to the same CDR3. V is TRBV5-1 and J is TRBJ2-7, with 7 bases fitting TRBD1. This CDR3 comprises 12 residues. Germline CDR1 is SGHRS and CDR2 is YFSETQ. V dropped 5 bases and J dropped 6; count of bases not matched to a gene: 5. CDR3 in amino acids: CASSPTGAEQYF. CDR3 in DNA: TGCGCCAGCAGTCCTACAGGGGCCGAGCAGTACTTC.

This sequence joins TRBV30 and TRBJ2-1; 7 nucleotides match TRBD2. Unmatched junction bases numbered 7, after V lost 0 bases and J lost 14 bases. The CDR3 sequence is 12 residues long. Looked up from germline, CDR1 is GTSNPN and CDR2 is SVGIG (reference sequence). CDR3 residues: CAWSVTGGSKFF. In DNA form, the CDR3 reads TGTGCCTGGAGTGTAACGGGGGGTAGTAAGTTCTTC.

This chain links TRBV27 with TRBJ2-7, with D perhaps TRBD2 (5 bases). The CDR3 totals 13 residues. Germline CDR1 MNHEY, CDR2 SMNVEV (reference sequence). Trimming shortened V by 4 bases and J by 6 bases, and 13 bases separated the two germline ends. CDR3 sequence (DNA): TGTGCCAGCAGTTCCGGGAACCTAGTCGAGCAGTACTTC. It translates to CASSSGNLVEQYF.

The J gene is TRBJ1-6, the V gene TRBV14, with D perhaps matching TRBD1 (5 bases). V lost 2 bases and J 6 bases, leaving 11 bases between the germline ends. Germline CDR1 is SGHDN and CDR2 is FVKESK. The CDR3 runs to 15 residues. The CDR3 reads CASSQWGLGNSPLHF. CDR3 nucleotide sequence: TGTGCCAGCAGCCAATGGGGGTTAGGTAATTCACCCCTCCACTTT.

This clone has just one count. V is TRBV13 and J is TRBJ2-3; TRBD2 matches at 10 bases. This CDR3 is 15 amino acids long. The junction had 6 bases not matched to a gene; V was cut back by 5 bases and J by 4 bases. Germline loops: CDR1 PRHDT, CDR2 FYEKMQ (reference sequence). CDR3 nucleotides: TGTGCCAGCAGCCCTAGCGGGAGTACGGCAGATACGCAGTATTTT. It translates to CASSPSGSTADTQYF.

The table lists this clone with a count of one. The genes are TRBV6-6 and TRBJ1-2; TRBD1 is a possible D gene (5 bases). The germline V gene has CDR1 MNHNY and CDR2 SVGAGI (reference sequence). The CDR3 totals 15 residues. V shed 2 bases and J shed 0 bases, with 10 bases lying between them. The CDR3 loop is CASSYLRDSNYGYTF. The CDR3 DNA reads as TGTGCCAGCAGTTACCTCCGGGACTCTAACTATGGCTACACCTTC.

The gene calls are TRBV5-3 and TRBJ2-6; either TRBD1 or TRBD2 may fit D (5 bases each). TRBV5-3 falls under the ORF class, with uncertain function. The CDR3 has 21 residues. V lost 4 bases, J lost 0 bases, and 26 bases lay in between. As DNA, the CDR3 is TGTGCCAGAAGCCCCCAAGTATGGGCCCGGACAACTAGCTCTGGGGCCAACGTCCTGACTTTC. Protein: CARSPQVWARTTSSGANVLTF.

The chain employs TRBV6-5 and TRBJ1-2; D is uncertain. This CDR3 is 13 amino acids long. The V end was cut by 0 bases, the J end by 4 bases, with 6 bases between. Per the germline V gene, CDR1 is MNHEY and CDR2 is SVGAGI. The CDR3 protein is CASSYSEPYGYTF. In DNA form, the CDR3 reads TGTGCCAGCAGTTACTCAGAGCCCTATGGCTACACCTTC.